One sample yielded the 21 T cell receptor beta chains listed below, sequenced in a study of cytomegalovirus exposure and HLA in healthy donors. Some clones are missing from TCRdb's copy, which holds only in-frame ones; the method was immunoSEQ multiplex PCR. The sample shows some 340,000 clones, 87% of them seen only once. Sequenced: PBMCs. These receptors all come from a woman aged 25 to 39 in good health and CMV-seropositive.

The chain links TRBV2 to TRBJ2-2; 12 bases are a match to TRBD2. The CDR3 covers 18 residues. After removal of 4 bases from V and 0 bases from J, the junction contained 6 bases not matched to a gene. Germline V CDR1 and CDR2: SNHLY, FYNNEI. This CDR3 reads CASSARLAGEPNTGELFF. CDR3 DNA sequence: TGTGCCAGCAGTGCCCGACTAGCGGGGGAACCGAACACCGGGGAGCTGTTTTTT.

The J gene is TRBJ1-1, the V gene TRBV7-3; no reliable D call. The CDR3 sequence is 13 residues long. Deletions cut 3 bases from V and 0 bases from J, with 5 bases between. The V gene's germline CDR1 is SGHTA and CDR2 FQGTGA. This CDR3 reads CASSLELNTEAFF. Written as DNA, the CDR3 is TGTGCCAGCAGCTTGGAATTGAACACTGAAGCTTTCTTT.

The J gene is TRBJ2-7, the V gene TRBV9; 12 nucleotides agree with TRBD1. Germline V gives CDR1 SGDLS, CDR2 YYNGEE. Germline trimming cut 3 bases from V and 2 bases from J; bases unmatched to any gene: 9. This CDR3 has 17 amino acids. The CDR3 DNA sequence: TGTGCCAGCAGCGCCGGGGTAGGGGACAGGGGGCCCTACGAGCAGTACTTC. It codes for CASSAGVGDRGPYEQYF.

This clone was observed a handful of times. The chain carries TRBV18 and TRBJ1-5, with D unclear. The length of the CDR3 is 13 residues. The V and J ends lost 3 bases and 5 bases respectively, with 8 bases between them. Germline-derived CDR1 and CDR2 are KGHSH and LQKENI. CDR3 DNA sequence: TGTGCCAGCTCACCCCTGAAACATCAGCCCCAGCATTTT. Translated: CASSPLKHQPQHF.

This chain connects TRBV5-1 to TRBJ2-2; possibly TRBD1 or TRBD2 for D (5 bases each). This CDR3 has 15 residues. V dropped 4 bases and J dropped 6 bases, with 16 bases sitting between them. Looked up from germline, CDR1 is SGHRS and CDR2 is YFSETQ. CDR3 sequence reads: CASSKGPPAPGELFF. The CDR3 DNA is TGCGCCAGCAGCAAGGGACCTCCTGCGCCCGGGGAGCTGTTTTTT.

The rearrangement links TRBV10-2 to TRBJ2-7; the D is unclear. The V gene lost 3 bases and the J gene lost 0 bases, with 0 bases spanning the gap. Looked up from germline, CDR1 is WSHSY and CDR2 is SAAADI. This CDR3 spans 11 amino acids. This chain's CDR3 is CASSDSYEQYF. CDR3 DNA: TGCGCCAGCAGTGACTCCTACGAGCAGTACTTC.

The CDR3 sequence is CASSLWTGSGGYTF. The CDR3 DNA reads as TGTGCCAGCAGTTTATGGACAGGGAGCGGTGGCTACACCTTC. J is TRBJ1-2 and V is TRBV27; TRBD1 matches 8 bases. CDR1 is MNHEY, CDR2 SMNVEV, per germline (reference sequence). V shed 1 base, J shed 7 bases, and the junction held 5 bases outside the gene matches. The CDR3 length is 14 residues.

The rearrangement uses TRBV6-5 and TRBJ1-1, with D tentatively TRBD1 (5 bases). CDR1 is MNHEY and CDR2 is SVGAGI in the germline V gene. V lost 6 bases and J 7 bases, leaving 18 bases between the germline ends. CDR3 length: 14 amino acids. CDR3 sequence (DNA): TGTGCCAGCAGGGTACAGGCATTTAATGGTGAAGCTTTCTTT. Translation gives CASRVQAFNGEAFF.

The sample holds one count of this clone. V and J are TRBV15 and TRBJ2-7; 9 nucleotides agree with TRBD2. From germline, CDR1 is LNHNV and CDR2 YYDKDF (reference sequence). The CDR3 has 16 residues. V was pared by 5 bases and J by 1 base, with 9 bases of the junction left unmatched. The CDR3 DNA is TGTGCCACCAGCGGGATCCAGCGGGGGGAATCCTACGAGCAGTACTTC. Residues: CATSGIQRGESYEQYF.

The chain couples TRBV5-1 to TRBJ2-2; tentative D call: TRBD1 (6 bases). Trimming left V 4 bases short and J 6 bases short, with 10 bases between. The CDR3 sequence is 13 residues long. Germline-derived CDR1 and CDR2 are SGHRS and YFSETQ. Written as DNA, the CDR3 is TGCGCCAGCAGCGTTACAGGGTCCGGGGAGCTGTTTTTT. Protein product: CASSVTGSGELFF.

The chain couples TRBV27 to TRBJ1-1, with TRBD1 matching over 7 bases. V lost 7 bases to trimming and J lost 3 bases; unmatched junction nucleotides: 17. The germline CDR1 and CDR2 sequences are MNHEY and SMNVEV (reference sequence). The CDR3 is made up of 17 amino acids. The CDR3 coding sequence is TGTGCCAGCAAACCAGGACAGGTCTTCCAGGAGGACACTGAAGCTTTCTTT. This codes for CASKPGQVFQEDTEAFF.

The J gene is TRBJ2-5, the V gene TRBV5-6, with D maybe TRBD2 (6 bases). From germline, CDR1 is SGHDT and CDR2 YYEEEE. This CDR3 is built from 15 residues. Between the trimmed V and J ends, which lost 4 bases and 0 bases, there was a span of 13 bases. The CDR3 loop reads CASSGSGWYQETQYF. CDR3 DNA: TGTGCCAGCAGCGGTAGCGGTTGGTACCAAGAGACCCAGTACTTC.

V and J are TRBV6-1 and TRBJ1-2, with D perhaps TRBD1 (5 bases). The CDR3 consists of 13 residues. Germline V gene lookup returns CDR1 MNHNS and CDR2 SASEGT. The V end was cut by 11 bases, the J end by 0 bases, with 13 bases between. The CDR3 spells CAGKADTNYGYTF. CDR3 in DNA: TGTGCCGGGAAGGCGGACACTAACTATGGCTACACCTTC.

The rearrangement uses TRBV7-2 and TRBJ1-6; 7 bases are shared with TRBD1. V trimming: 3 bases; J trimming: 7 bases; junction bases outside the gene matches: 3. The germline CDR1 and CDR2 sequences are SGHTA and FQGNSA. This CDR3 has 14 residues. The chain's CDR3 is CASSFPDRNSPLHF. CDR3 nucleotide sequence: TGTGCCAGCAGCTTCCCGGACAGGAATTCACCCCTCCACTTT.

The V and J genes are TRBV4-3 and TRBJ1-5; D is unclear. CDR3 length equals 15 residues. The V and J ends lost 1 base and 5 bases respectively, with 12 bases between them. Per germline, CDR1 LGHNA and CDR2 YSLEER. CDR3 loop: CASSQGVQEYQPQHF. The CDR3, as DNA: TGCGCCAGCAGCCAAGGCGTCCAGGAATATCAGCCCCAGCATTTT.

The V and J genes are TRBV7-3 and TRBJ2-5; TRBD2 matches at 11 bases. The CDR3 extends over 18 amino acids. Germline V gene data show CDR1 as SGHTA and CDR2 as FQGTGA. The J segment lost 1 base and the V segment lost 5 bases, leaving 12 bases of the junction unmatched. The CDR3 loop is CASSRSPLAGGGQETQYF. The CDR3 DNA sequence: TGTGCCAGCAGCCGATCCCCCTTAGCGGGGGGGGGCCAAGAGACCCAGTACTTC. The complete variable domain, with remaining parts taken from reference TRBV7-3 and TRBJ2-5, reads GAGVSQTPSNKVTEKGKYVELRCDPISGHTALYWYRQSLGQGPEFLIYFQGTGAADDSGLPNDRFFAVRPEGSVSTLKIQRTERGDSAVYLCASSRSPLAGGGQETQYFGPGTRLLVL.

The chain couples TRBV29-1 to TRBJ2-2, with D perhaps TRBD2 (5 bases). The ends were cut back, 3 bases at V and 3 bases at J, with 11 bases in the middle. From germline, CDR1 is SQVTM and CDR2 ANQGSEA. The CDR3 runs to 14 residues. CDR3 nucleotides: TGCAGCGTTGACGTAGTTAGCGACACCGGGGAGCTGTTTTTT. Its translation: CSVDVVSDTGELFF.

The V gene is TRBV27, the J gene TRBJ2-7, with a tentative D call TRBD2 (6 bases). V dropped 6 bases and J dropped 3 bases, with 18 bases sitting between them. CDR3 size: 15 residues. Germline CDR1 and CDR2: MNHEY and SMNVEV (reference sequence). The CDR3 reads CASRALGGWGYEQYF. The CDR3 bases are TGTGCCAGCAGGGCCTTGGGAGGTTGGGGCTACGAGCAGTACTTC.

The chain recombines TRBV18 with TRBJ2-1; a weak D match, TRBD2 (5 bases). The CDR3 runs 14 residues. Per germline, CDR1 KGHSH and CDR2 LQKENI. Deletions cut 3 bases from V and 9 bases from J, with 15 bases between. The CDR3: CASSPEHSDREQFF. The CDR3 DNA is TGTGCCAGCTCACCGGAACATAGCGATCGTGAGCAGTTCTTC.

The genes are TRBV9 and TRBJ2-7; 7 nucleotides agree with TRBD1. The germline V gene encodes CDR1 SGDLS and CDR2 YYNGEE. The CDR3 totals 17 residues. Unmatched junction bases numbered 19, after V lost 4 bases and J lost 6 bases. Written as DNA, the CDR3 is TGTGCCAGCAGCCCCTCCCCGGGGACAGCCTTTCCTGGCGAGCAGTACTTC. Translation gives CASSPSPGTAFPGEQYF.

Note on this clone: Other nucleotide sequences in the sample specify the same CDR3. The CDR3, as DNA: TGCGCCAGCAGCTTGGAACAGGGTTTTTACGAGCAGTACTTC. Its protein is CASSLEQGFYEQYF. J is TRBJ2-7 and V is TRBV5-1; perhaps TRBD1 as D (6 bases). Trimming removed 0 bases at V and 4 bases at J, with 11 bases between. The CDR3 covers 14 residues. CDR1 and CDR2 (germline): SGHRS, YFSETQ.